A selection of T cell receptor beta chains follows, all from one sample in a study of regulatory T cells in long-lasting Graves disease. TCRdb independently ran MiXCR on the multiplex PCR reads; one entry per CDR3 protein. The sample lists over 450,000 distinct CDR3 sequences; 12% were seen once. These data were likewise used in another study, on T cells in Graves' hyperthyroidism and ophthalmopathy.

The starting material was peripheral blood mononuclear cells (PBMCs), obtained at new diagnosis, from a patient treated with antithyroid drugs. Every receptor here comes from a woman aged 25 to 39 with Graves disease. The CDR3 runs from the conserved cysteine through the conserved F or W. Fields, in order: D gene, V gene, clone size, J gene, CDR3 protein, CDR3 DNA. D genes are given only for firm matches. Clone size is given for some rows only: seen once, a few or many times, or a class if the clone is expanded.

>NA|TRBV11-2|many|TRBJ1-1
CASSTWAAEAFF
TGTGCCAGCAGTACCTGGGCGGCTGAAGCTTTCTTT
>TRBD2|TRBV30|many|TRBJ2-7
CAWETSGTSYEQYF
TGTGCCTGGGAGACTAGCGGGACCTCCTACGAGCAGTACTTC
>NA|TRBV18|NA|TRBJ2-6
CASSPRTGTLGSGANVLTF
TGTGCCAGCTCACCAAGGACCGGGACATTGGGCTCTGGGGCCAACGTCCTGACTTTC
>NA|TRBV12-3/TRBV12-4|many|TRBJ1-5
CASSLASQRDQHF
TGTGCCAGCAGTTTAGCGTCCCAGCGGGACCAGCATTTT
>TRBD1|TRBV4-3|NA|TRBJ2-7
CASSQDLGDRAEQYF
TGCGCCAGCAGCCAAGATCTTGGGGACAGAGCCGAGCAGTACTTC
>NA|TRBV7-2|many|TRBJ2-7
CASSLASQGHEQYF
TGTGCCAGCAGCTTAGCTTCGCAGGGCCACGAGCAGTACTTC
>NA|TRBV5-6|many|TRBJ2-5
CASSFDLGRGETQYF
TGTGCCAGCAGCTTTGATTTGGGGCGCGGGGAGACCCAGTACTTC
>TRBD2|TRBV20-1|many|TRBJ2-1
CSARLAGVGEQFF
TGCAGTGCAAGACTAGCGGGAGTTGGTGAGCAGTTCTTC
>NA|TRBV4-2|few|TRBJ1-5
CASSQKAQKGGNQPQHF
TGTGCCAGCAGCCAGAAAGCGCAGAAGGGCGGCAATCAGCCCCAGCATTTT
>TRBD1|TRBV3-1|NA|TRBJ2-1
CASSRQGRGQFF
TGTGCCAGCAGTCGACAGGGCCGCGGGCAGTTCTTC
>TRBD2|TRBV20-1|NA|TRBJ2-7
CSASGHLLAGEGEQYF
TGCAGTGCTAGTGGGCACTTACTAGCGGGAGAGGGGGAGCAGTACTTC
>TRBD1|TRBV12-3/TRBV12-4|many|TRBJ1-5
CASSKQGESNQPQHF
TGTGCCAGCAGCAAACAGGGGGAGAGCAATCAGCCCCAGCATTTT
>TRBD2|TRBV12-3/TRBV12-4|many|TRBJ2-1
CASSPRLAGYNEQFF
TGTGCCAGCAGTCCAAGACTAGCGGGCTACAATGAGCAGTTCTTC
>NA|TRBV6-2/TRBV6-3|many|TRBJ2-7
CASSSQRLIPYGQYF
TGTGCCAGCAGTTCCCAGCGCCTGATACCCTACGGGCAGTACTTC
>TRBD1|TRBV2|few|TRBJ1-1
CASSQTGVTEAFF
TGTGCCAGCAGCCAGACAGGGGTGACTGAAGCTTTCTTT
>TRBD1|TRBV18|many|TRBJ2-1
CASSPTGTGVNEQFF
TGTGCCAGCTCACCAACCGGGACAGGTGTGAATGAGCAGTTCTTC
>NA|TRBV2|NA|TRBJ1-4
CASSVQGSNEKLFF
TGTGCCAGCAGTGTACAGGGCTCAAATGAAAAACTGTTTTTT
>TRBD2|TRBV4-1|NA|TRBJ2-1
CASSQSGGYNEQFF
TGCGCCAGCAGCCAGAGCGGGGGTTACAATGAGCAGTTCTTC
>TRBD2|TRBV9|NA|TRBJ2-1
CASSRTSGSPYGYNEQFF
TGTGCCAGCAGCCGCACTAGCGGGAGCCCCTATGGATACAATGAGCAGTTCTTC
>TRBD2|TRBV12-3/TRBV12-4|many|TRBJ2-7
CASSSSREGWRYEQYF
TGTGCCAGCAGTTCATCCAGGGAGGGGTGGAGGTACGAGCAGTACTTC
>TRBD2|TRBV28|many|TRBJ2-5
CASSGLAGEWETQYF
TGTGCCAGCAGTGGACTAGCGGGAGAGTGGGAGACCCAGTACTTC
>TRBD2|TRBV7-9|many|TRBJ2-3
CASSLARWDYSRTDTQYF
TGTGCCAGCAGCTTAGCGAGATGGGACTACTCTCGCACAGATACGCAGTATTTT
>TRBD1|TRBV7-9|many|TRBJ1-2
CASTHSGGSYGYTF
TGTGCCAGCACTCACTCAGGGGGCTCCTATGGCTACACCTTC
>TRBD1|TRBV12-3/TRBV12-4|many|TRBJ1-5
CASSLSTGGQDQPQHF
TGTGCCAGCAGTTTGTCTACAGGGGGCCAAGATCAGCCCCAGCATTTT
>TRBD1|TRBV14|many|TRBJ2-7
CASSQVAGGRQQYF
TGTGCCAGCAGCCAAGTTGCAGGGGGCAGACAGCAGTACTTC
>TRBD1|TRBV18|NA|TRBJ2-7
CASSPPGTGYHEQYF
TGTGCCAGCTCACCCCCCGGGACAGGGTACCACGAGCAGTACTTC
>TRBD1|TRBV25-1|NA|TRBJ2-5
CASSEPLGQGSGETQYF
TGTGCCAGCAGTGAGCCGCTTGGACAGGGGAGCGGAGAGACCCAGTACTTC